Listed below are T cell receptor beta chains from one sample, sequenced in a study of tumor and adjacent non-tumor tissue in lung cancer. TCRdb itself ran the multiplex PCR reads through MiXCR, one entry per CDR3 protein. Of tens of thousands of distinct CDR3 sequences in the sample, about 61% were seen once. The source material was distant non-tumor lung tissue. Source of these receptors: a man in his 70s with non-small cell lung cancer. Each CDR3 is given with its conserved first and last residue. Each record gives: D gene, clone size, J gene, V gene, CDR3 DNA, CDR3 protein. A D gene is named only where the DNA matches it firmly. Only some rows state a clone size, as once, few, many or a class for expanded clones.

d_call: TRBD2
clone_size: few
j_call: TRBJ2-3
v_call: TRBV20-1
cdr3_nt: TGCAGTGCTAGAGGGCTAGCGGGAGGTGCAGATACGCAGTATTTT
cdr3_aa: CSARGLAGGADTQYF

d_call: TRBD1
clone_size: many
j_call: TRBJ1-5
v_call: TRBV19
cdr3_nt: TGTGCCAGTAGTCCTGGGACAGTCCCTGGGGAGCCCCAGCATTTT
cdr3_aa: CASSPGTVPGEPQHF

d_call: TRBD2
clone_size: many
j_call: TRBJ2-1
v_call: TRBV4-2
cdr3_nt: TGTGCCAGCAGCCGTACTAGCGGGGGGGACAATGAGCAGTTCTTC
cdr3_aa: CASSRTSGGDNEQFF

d_call: TRBD2
clone_size: -
j_call: TRBJ2-4
v_call: TRBV13
cdr3_nt: TGTGCCAGCAGTAACCGCGGGAGAGGCCCTAAAAACATTCAGTACTTC
cdr3_aa: CASSNRGRGPKNIQYF

d_call: -
clone_size: -
j_call: TRBJ2-7
v_call: TRBV10-3
cdr3_nt: TGTGCCATCAGTCCTGGACGATGGGACGAGCAGTATTTC
cdr3_aa: CAISPGRWDEQYF

d_call: TRBD2
clone_size: -
j_call: TRBJ2-5
v_call: TRBV5-4
cdr3_nt: TGTGCCAGCAGCGTCCCTAGCGGCCAAGAGACCCAGTACTTC
cdr3_aa: CASSVPSGQETQYF

d_call: -
clone_size: few
j_call: TRBJ2-4
v_call: TRBV20-1
cdr3_nt: TGCAGTGCTTCGGGCTGGGCCAAAAACATTCAGTACTTC
cdr3_aa: CSASGWAKNIQYF

d_call: -
clone_size: -
j_call: TRBJ2-6
v_call: TRBV6-5
cdr3_nt: TGTGCCGCCGTCTCTACCGCGTCTGGGGCCAACGTCCTGACTTTC
cdr3_aa: CAAVSTASGANVLTF

d_call: TRBD2
clone_size: -
j_call: TRBJ2-2
v_call: TRBV20-1
cdr3_nt: TGCAGTACTAGGGACCGTAGCGGGGGAACCGGGGAGCTGTTTTTT
cdr3_aa: CSTRDRSGGTGELFF

d_call: TRBD1
clone_size: -
j_call: TRBJ1-4
v_call: TRBV6-1
cdr3_nt: TGTGCCATCCAGGACAGGCTTAATGAAAAAGTGTTTTTT
cdr3_aa: CAIQDRLNEKVFF

d_call: TRBD1
clone_size: -
j_call: TRBJ1-6
v_call: TRBV7-2
cdr3_nt: TGTGCCAGCAGCTCCACACCCTGGACAGGGCATAATTCACCCCTCCACTTT
cdr3_aa: CASSSTPWTGHNSPLHF

d_call: -
clone_size: -
j_call: TRBJ2-7
v_call: TRBV20-1
cdr3_nt: TGCAGTGCGGGCAGACTGCCCCCAGTGAGCCACGAGCAGTACTTC
cdr3_aa: CSAGRLPPVSHEQYF

d_call: -
clone_size: many
j_call: TRBJ1-1
v_call: TRBV5-1
cdr3_nt: TGCGCCACCCAGCTTGGGGGCCCGAACACTGAAGCTTTCTTT
cdr3_aa: CATQLGGPNTEAFF

d_call: TRBD1
clone_size: few
j_call: TRBJ2-2
v_call: TRBV11-2
cdr3_nt: TGTGCCAGCCTACAGGGGACGTTGTTCGCCGGGGAGCTGTTTTTT
cdr3_aa: CASLQGTLFAGELFF

d_call: -
clone_size: -
j_call: TRBJ1-1
v_call: TRBV11-3
cdr3_nt: TGTGCCTGCAGCCGCATCGGGACAAATATGAACACTGAGGCTTTCTTT
cdr3_aa: CACSRIGTNMNTEAFF

d_call: TRBD1
clone_size: few
j_call: TRBJ1-2
v_call: TRBV20-1
cdr3_nt: TGCAGTGCTAGGCTTGGACAGGGAGGGTATGGCTACACCTTC
cdr3_aa: CSARLGQGGYGYTF

d_call: -
clone_size: -
j_call: TRBJ2-1
v_call: TRBV11-2
cdr3_nt: TGTGCCAGCAGCTTCAGGGCCCCCTGGGGTGGCTCCTACAATAAGCAGTTCTTC
cdr3_aa: CASSFRAPWGGSYNKQFF

d_call: -
clone_size: medium-sized
j_call: TRBJ2-1
v_call: TRBV4-1
cdr3_nt: TGCGCCAGCAGCCGCCCCCTAGACGGATCCTACAATGAGCAGTTCTTC
cdr3_aa: CASSRPLDGSYNEQFF

d_call: TRBD1
clone_size: medium-sized
j_call: TRBJ1-2
v_call: TRBV11-2
cdr3_nt: TGTGCCAGCAGAGCCGGGACAGGGCCGTTTAGCTACACCTTC
cdr3_aa: CASRAGTGPFSYTF

d_call: -
clone_size: once
j_call: TRBJ2-5
v_call: TRBV29-1
cdr3_nt: TGCAGTGCCGGACGGGATCCCCAAGAGACCCAATACTTC
cdr3_aa: CSAGRDPQETQYF

d_call: TRBD2
clone_size: many
j_call: TRBJ2-1
v_call: TRBV5-1
cdr3_nt: TGCGCCAGCAGCATAGGGACTAGCGGGATCCCCTCCTACAATGAGCAGTTCTTC
cdr3_aa: CASSIGTSGIPSYNEQFF

d_call: TRBD2
clone_size: -
j_call: TRBJ2-7
v_call: TRBV20-1
cdr3_nt: TGCAGTGCTAGAGCGGTAAGGACTAGCGGGAGCCACGAGCAGTACTTC
cdr3_aa: CSARAVRTSGSHEQYF

d_call: -
clone_size: -
j_call: TRBJ2-1
v_call: TRBV6-1
cdr3_nt: TGTGCCAGCAGTGAAAATAGCTGGGGGTACAATGAGCAGTTCTTC
cdr3_aa: CASSENSWGYNEQFF

d_call: -
clone_size: -
j_call: TRBJ2-1
v_call: TRBV20-1
cdr3_nt: TGCAGTGCTAGAGATCGGGGGGACATAACATGGGAGCAGTTCTTC
cdr3_aa: CSARDRGDITWEQFF

d_call: -
clone_size: few
j_call: TRBJ2-7
v_call: TRBV2
cdr3_nt: TGTGCCAGCAGGGCGGAGTCCGAGCAGTACTTC
cdr3_aa: CASRAESEQYF

d_call: -
clone_size: -
j_call: TRBJ2-7
v_call: TRBV12-3/TRBV12-4
cdr3_nt: TGTGCCAGCAATGGGGCGAACTATGAGCACTACTTC
cdr3_aa: CASNGANYEHYF

d_call: -
clone_size: many
j_call: TRBJ1-5
v_call: TRBV11-2
cdr3_nt: TGTGCCAGCAGCTTAACGGACGGGAACAATCAGCCCCAGCATTTT
cdr3_aa: CASSLTDGNNQPQHF

d_call: -
clone_size: -
j_call: TRBJ1-5
v_call: TRBV2
cdr3_nt: TGTGCCAGCAGTTTTCATCCCGGGACCACATCGGGTCAGCCCCAGCATTTT
cdr3_aa: CASSFHPGTTSGQPQHF